The 32 T cell receptor beta chains below were found in one sample sequenced in a study of T-cell memory formation after mild COVID-19. One entry per CDR3 protein, called by TCRdb with MiXCR from the 5' RACE reads. The sample yields about 350,000 distinct CDR3 sequences, 25% to 30% seen once. Input material: PBMCs or a T cell subset sorted from them (not recorded which). The receptors shown here come from an adult woman who had mild COVID-19 (a few samples of this study predate the infection). Cell type and time point are not known.

V and J are TRBV12-3 or TRBV12-4 and TRBJ2-3; TRBD2 agrees at 8 bases. After removal of 3 bases from V and 6 bases from J, the junction contained 5 bases not matched to a gene. The CDR3 extends over 14 amino acids. CDR3 residues: CASSLGLDRDTQYF. For the CDR3, the DNA is TGTGCCAGCAGTTTGGGACTAGATAGGGATACGCAGTATTTT.

This clonotype was picked up a small number of times. The V call is TRBV13, the J call TRBJ2-1, with 11 nucleotides matching TRBD2. The germline gives CDR1 PRHDT, CDR2 FYEKMQ (reference sequence). CDR3 length: 16 amino acids. The trim removed 5 bases at V and 0 bases at J, leaving 3 bases unmatched. CDR3 sequence reads: CASSVTSGGSYNEQFF. Written as DNA, the CDR3 is TGTGCCAGCAGCGTAACTAGCGGGGGCTCCTACAATGAGCAGTTCTTC.

At least ten counts were recorded for this clonotype. The chain employs TRBV12-3 or TRBV12-4 and TRBJ2-4, with D uncertain. V gave up 8 bases and J gave up 0 bases, with 11 bases separating them. The CDR3 consists of 14 residues. The CDR3 region has the DNA TGTGCCAGCTCTTACGTACTAGCCAAAAACATTCAGTACTTC. Its translation: CASSYVLAKNIQYF.

This clonotype was observed at least ten times. This chain joins TRBV25-1 and TRBJ2-5; 7 bases line up with TRBD2. The CDR3 sequence is 15 residues long. The junction had 9 bases not matched to a gene; V was cut back by 3 bases and J by 5 bases. CDR1 is MGHDK and CDR2 is SYGVNS in the germline V gene. CDR3 in amino acids: CASSDTNPGGETQYF. In DNA form, the CDR3 reads TGTGCCAGCAGTGACACAAACCCCGGGGGGGAGACCCAGTACTTC.

The rearrangement uses TRBV7-9 and TRBJ1-2; D unresolved. The ends were cut back, 1 base at V and 8 bases at J, with 20 bases in the middle. The germline V gene has CDR1 SEHNR and CDR2 FQNEAQ (reference sequence). This CDR3 is built from 16 residues. This CDR3 is CASSLGLSDRALGYTF. CDR3 DNA sequence: TGTGCCAGCAGCTTAGGGTTGTCGGACCGAGCTCTCGGCTACACCTTC.

This chain links TRBV5-1 with TRBJ1-1; TRBD1 is a possible D gene (5 bases). Germline CDR1 and CDR2: SGHRS and YFSETQ. V shed 0 bases and J shed 4 bases, with 13 bases lying between them. The CDR3 is 15 amino acids. For the CDR3, the DNA is TGCGCCAGCAGCTTGGCCATAGGGGACGCCACTGAAGCTTTCTTT. It codes for CASSLAIGDATEAFF.

Worth noting for this clonotype: An end of the junction does not agree with germline; a read error may underlie this. V and J are TRBV6-4 and TRBJ2-1; D is ambiguous. Germline-derived CDR1 and CDR2 are MRHNA and SNTAGT. The length of the CDR3 is 13 residues. CDR3 in DNA: TGTGCCAGCAGTGAATACTCCAACAATGAGCAGTTCTTC. Protein product: CASSEYSNNEQFF.

This chain links TRBV5-5 with TRBJ1-1; D is unresolved. Between the trimmed V and J ends, which lost 0 bases and 3 bases, there was a span of 9 bases. The CDR3 length is 14 residues. Per germline, CDR1 SGHKS and CDR2 YYEKEE (reference sequence). DNA of the CDR3: TGTGCCAGCAGCTTGGCGGATTCTTACACTGAAGCTTTCTTT. It yields the protein CASSLADSYTEAFF.

V is TRBV4-1 and J is TRBJ2-1; no definite D call. The CDR3 is 13 amino acids. V was shortened by 0 bases and J by 3 bases, with 3 bases between the two germline ends. Germline V gives CDR1 MGHRA, CDR2 YSYEKL. The CDR3 sequence: CASSQEVYNEQFF. The CDR3 coding sequence is TGCGCCAGCAGCCAAGAGGTCTACAATGAGCAGTTCTTC.

The genes are TRBV29-1 and TRBJ2-7, with 9 bases identical to TRBD1. Looked up from germline, CDR1 is SQVTM and CDR2 is ANQGSEA. The V segment lost 4 bases and the J segment 6 bases; nucleotides outside the gene matches: 10. This CDR3 contains 14 residues. CDR3 coding DNA: TGCAGCGTTGGGGTCGGACAGGGGTTCGGCGAGCAGTACTTC. Its protein product is CSVGVGQGFGEQYF.

The chain carries TRBV11-1 and TRBJ2-2; possible D gene TRBD1, 6 bases. Trimming cost V 5 bases and J 4 bases, with 14 bases left between them. CDR3 length: 15 amino acids. Germline CDR1 and CDR2: SGHAT and FQDESV (reference sequence). CDR3 bases: TGTGCCAGCAGCAATTCCAGGGGTAGCACCGGGGAGCTGTTTTTT. Its translation: CASSNSRGSTGELFF.

This chain's CDR3 is CASSRVGGAKSQPQHF. CDR3 sequence (DNA): TGTGCCAGCAGCCGGGTCGGGGGCGCAAAGAGTCAGCCCCAGCATTTT. The chain carries TRBV28 and TRBJ1-5, with D possibly being TRBD1 (6 bases). Germline-derived CDR1 and CDR2 are MDHEN and SYDVKM. Deletions cut 6 bases from V and 6 bases from J, with 21 bases between. The CDR3 length is 16 residues. Full variable domain (outside the CDR3, taken from reference TRBV28 and TRBJ1-5): DVKVTQSSRYLVKRTGEKVFLECVQDMDHENMFWYRQDPGLGLRLIYFSYDVKMKEKGDIPEGYSVSREKKERFSLILESASTNQTSMYLCASSRVGGAKSQPQHFGDGTRLSIL.

This clonotype was observed a few times. This chain joins TRBV7-2 and TRBJ1-6; TRBD1 might be the D (6 bases). Germline V gives CDR1 SGHTA, CDR2 FQGNSA. The CDR3 spans 15 residues. Trimming pared 1 base from V and 7 bases from J, leaving 11 bases between. CDR3 nucleotides: TGTGCCAGCAGCTTAGATGGGGGCGGCAATTCACCCCTCCACTTT. As protein: CASSLDGGGNSPLHF.

The V call is TRBV20-1, the J call TRBJ2-4, with TRBD1 identical over 9 bases. The CDR3 has 15 residues. Per the germline V gene, CDR1 is DFQATT and CDR2 is SNEGSKA (reference sequence). V was pared by 4 bases and J by 0 bases, with 4 bases of the junction left unmatched. The DNA of the CDR3 is TGCAGTGCTAAGACAGGGGGTTTAGCCAAAAACATTCAGTACTTC. This codes for CSAKTGGLAKNIQYF.

The gene calls are TRBV29-1 and TRBJ1-1; D uncertain. V dropped 5 bases and J dropped 0 bases, with 13 bases sitting between them. Germline V gene data show CDR1 as SQVTM and CDR2 as ANQGSEA. The CDR3 has 14 residues. The CDR3 DNA is TGCAGCGTTAGGGAACGGGGAGTGAACACTGAAGCTTTCTTT. Translating it yields CSVRERGVNTEAFF.

This clonotype was seen more than once but under ten times. V and J are TRBV5-1 and TRBJ2-1; tentatively, D is TRBD1 or TRBD2 (5 bases each). CDR1 is SGHRS, CDR2 YFSETQ, per germline. V was trimmed by 7 bases and J by 7 bases, leaving 18 bases between them. The CDR3 is made up of 14 amino acids. The CDR3: CASSTGTGPNEQFF. The CDR3 nucleotides read TGCGCCAGCTCTACCGGGACGGGGCCGAATGAGCAGTTCTTC. Complete variable domain (other parts from reference TRBV5-1 and TRBJ2-1): KAGVTQTPRYLIKTRGQQVTLSCSPISGHRSVSWYQQTPGQGLQFLFEYFSETQRNKGNFPGRFSGRQFSNSRSEMNVSTLELGDSALYLCASSTGTGPNEQFFGPGTRLTVL.

The CDR3 DNA reads as TGCAGCGTTGAAGACGGACGGGATGAGCAGTTCTTC. This translates into CSVEDGRDEQFF. The chain carries TRBV29-1 and TRBJ2-1, with D unresolved. The germline V gene encodes CDR1 SQVTM and CDR2 ANQGSEA. V was cut by 0 bases and J by 8 bases, with 8 bases left in between. This CDR3 contains 12 residues.

There are a few counts of this clonotype. The chain uses TRBV7-3 and TRBJ2-5; no definite D call. The CDR3 is made up of 15 amino acids. V lost 4 bases and J lost 2, with 14 bases in between. Germline CDR1 reads SGHTA; CDR2 reads FQGTGA. This chain's CDR3 is CASSSGQSQQETQYF. DNA for the CDR3: TGTGCCAGCAGCTCTGGGCAGTCCCAACAAGAGACCCAGTACTTC.

Only one count was recorded for this clonotype. The chain carries TRBV7-6 and TRBJ2-7; 12 bases agree with TRBD2. This CDR3 has 15 amino acids. After removal of 4 bases from V and 2 bases from J, the junction contained 3 bases not matched to a gene. The germline CDR1 and CDR2 sequences are SGHVS and FNYEAQ. CDR3: CASSSGLAGTYEQYF. Written as DNA, the CDR3 is TGTGCCAGCAGCTCCGGACTAGCGGGGACCTACGAGCAGTACTTC.

This clonotype was found a few times. The rearrangement joins TRBV30 to TRBJ1-3; tentatively, D is TRBD1 (5 bases). The V end lost 0 bases, the J end lost 4 bases, and 10 bases lay between the germline ends. This CDR3 spans 14 amino acids. CDR1 is GTSNPN, CDR2 SVGIG, per germline (reference sequence). The CDR3 loop reads CAWSVGTFGNTIYF. CDR3 sequence (DNA): TGTGCCTGGAGTGTGGGGACGTTCGGAAACACCATATATTTT.

Points on this clonotype: Sequence at one end of the junction differs from germline and may be a read error. V and J are TRBV7-7 and TRBJ2-7; D might be TRBD2 (6 bases). This CDR3 region has 14 residues. Germline CDR1 and CDR2: SSHAT and FNYEAQ (reference sequence). Here the CDR3 reads CASSPDPGAYEQYF. Here the CDR3 DNA reads TGTGCTAGCAGCCCGGATCCGGGGGCCTACGAGCAGTACTTC.

The rearrangement uses TRBV12-3 or TRBV12-4 and TRBJ2-5; the match to TRBD1 covers 9 bases. The V and J ends lost 5 bases and 5 bases, in that order; junction bases with no gene match: 6. The CDR3 spans 14 residues. CDR3 DNA sequence: TGTGCCAGCAGTCGAGAACAGGGGGCCGAGACCCAGTACTTC. This encodes CASSREQGAETQYF.

This clonotype was counted between two and nine times. This chain links TRBV5-5 with TRBJ2-7; 8 nucleotides match TRBD1. Germline V CDR1 and CDR2: SGHKS, YYEKEE (reference sequence). V lost 4 bases and J lost 0; bases outside the gene matches: 12. The length of the CDR3 is 17 residues. The chain's CDR3 is CASSRLTGGYPSYEQYF. CDR3 DNA: TGTGCCAGCAGCCGACTTACAGGGGGTTACCCCTCCTACGAGCAGTACTTC.

This clonotype has only a few counts. The chain joins TRBV6-6 to TRBJ2-5; D perhaps matches TRBD2 (5 bases). Deletions cut 0 bases from V and 5 bases from J, with 16 bases between. The CDR3 covers 16 residues. The germline gives CDR1 MNHNY, CDR2 SVGAGI (reference sequence). The CDR3, as DNA: TGTGCCAGCAGTTACTCTCTGCCGGGAAATGAGGAGACCCAGTACTTC. Its protein product is CASSYSLPGNEETQYF.

The chain carries TRBV11-3 and TRBJ2-1; TRBD1 is a possible D gene (5 bases). The V gene's germline CDR1 is SGHNT and CDR2 YENEEA. Trimming removed 3 bases at V and 7 bases at J, with 19 bases between. This CDR3 contains 16 residues. CDR3 coding DNA: TGTGCCAGCAGCTTCAGGGCGACCACCCTCGGGAATGAGCAGTTCTTC. This codes for CASSFRATTLGNEQFF.

V gene TRBV9 combines with J gene TRBJ2-3; D may be TRBD1 (6 bases). This CDR3 contains 15 residues. Germline CDR1 and CDR2: SGDLS and YYNGEE. V was trimmed by 0 bases and J by 4 bases, leaving 12 bases between them. This chain's CDR3 is CASSVGITGPDTQYF. As DNA, the CDR3 is TGTGCCAGCAGCGTAGGGATTACAGGGCCAGATACGCAGTATTTT.

The V and J genes are TRBV11-2 and TRBJ1-4; D gene ambiguous. V lost 7 bases to trimming and J lost 14 bases, with 20 bases between them. This CDR3 is 13 amino acids long. Germline-derived CDR1 and CDR2 are SGHAT and FQNNGV. This CDR3 is CASNSLSSPPLFF. The DNA of the CDR3 is TGTGCCAGCAACTCGCTAAGCAGCCCACCTCTGTTTTTT.

This chain joins TRBV2 and TRBJ2-5, with 7 bases lining up with TRBD1. This CDR3 contains 14 residues. Germline V CDR1 and CDR2: SNHLY, FYNNEI. V was pared by 4 bases and J by 5 bases, with 7 bases of the junction left unmatched. The CDR3: CASSAKGARETQYF. The CDR3 nucleotides are TGTGCCAGCAGTGCGAAGGGGGCCAGGGAGACCCAGTACTTC.

The rearrangement joins TRBV5-5 to TRBJ2-1; 10 bases agree with TRBD2. The V and J ends lost 4 bases and 7 bases, in that order; junction bases with no gene match: 5. The CDR3 extends over 14 amino acids. Germline V gene sequence: CDR1 SGHKS, CDR2 YYEKEE (reference sequence). DNA of the CDR3: TGTGCCAGCAGCATGCTTAGCGGGGGGAATGAGCAGTTCTTC. Translation gives CASSMLSGGNEQFF.

This clonotype came up a few times. The chain combines TRBV12-3 or TRBV12-4 with TRBJ1-1; D unclear. The CDR3 spans 15 residues. The V and J ends lost 1 base and 0 bases respectively, with 9 bases between them. CDR3 bases: TGTGCCAGCAGTTTAGTGCCAAGGATGAACACTGAAGCTTTCTTT. Protein: CASSLVPRMNTEAFF.

The rearrangement uses TRBV7-9 and TRBJ2-5; TRBD2 matches at 10 bases. CDR1 is SEHNR and CDR2 is FQNEAQ in the germline V gene (reference sequence). This CDR3 has 16 residues. Losses at the gene ends were 5 bases for V and 2 bases for J; bases not matched to a gene: 8. The CDR3 coding sequence is TGTGCCAGCAGCATGTGGACTAGCGGTTTACAAGAGACCCAGTACTTC. The encoded protein is CASSMWTSGLQETQYF.

The genes are TRBV4-2 and TRBJ2-1, with D possibly matching TRBD2 (6 bases). This CDR3 region has 13 residues. V gave up 4 bases and J gave up 6 bases, with 10 bases separating them. Germline V gives CDR1 LGHNA, CDR2 YNFKEQ. CDR3 protein: CASSRGLSNEQFF. The CDR3 DNA follows: TGTGCCAGCAGCCGGGGACTTTCCAATGAGCAGTTCTTC.